The present T cell receptor (beta chain) was sequenced within a study of vaccination effects on CD4 cells after COVID-19. Study-level results: No early post-infection timepoints were available in the study, which also included few convalescent patients. At late timepoints after vaccination, vaccine- and infection-induced clones shrank markedly. Cross-reactivity with common cold coronaviruses was shown by only 1 of 255 vaccine-induced clones in healthy vaccinees.

Details on this clone: Its antigen is still unknown.

CD4+ T cells specific for antigen were expanded with viral peptide pools by the ViraFEST assay before sequencing. Once cultured for about 9 days, the cells underwent separation to obtain CD4+ T cells. Vaccinated recipients, who were negative for nucleocapsid antibodies, had no history of SARS-CoV-2 infection. IL-2 medium was substituted for half the medium on days 3 and 7. Generated by immunoSEQ multiplex PCR, the TCRdb table keeps only in-frame clones and is missing some. The sample holds some 68,000 clones, roughly 72% seen once. The origin of this receptor is a human donor who received a COVID-19 vaccine. The source material was CD4+ T cells from PBMCs cultured with HCoV-OC43 spike peptides, sampled before COVID-19 vaccination. Subset in this sample: HCoV-OC43 spike overlapping peptide pool stimulation.

The CDR3 protein is CASSGSETEAFF. CDR3 in DNA: TGTGCCAGCAGTGGTAGTGAGACTGAAGCTTTCTTT. The J gene is TRBJ1-1, the V gene TRBV6-1; D is ambiguous. The CDR3 spans 12 residues. Per the germline V gene, CDR1 is MNHNS and CDR2 is SASEGT. Trimming took 4 bases from V and 5 from J, leaving 8 bases between them.